This TCR beta chain is from a study of response to subunit inactivated influenza vaccine. TCRdb used MiXCR to reprocess the RT-PCR reads, holding one entry per CDR3 protein. The sample yields about 150,000 distinct CDR3 sequences, around 11% seen once. This CDR3 comprises 15 residues. The germline V and J ends were trimmed by 7 bases and 7 bases, with 20 bases remaining between them. Here the sequenced sample was CD8+ T cells sorted from PBMCs, taken about 24 months after vaccination. The chain is built from TRBV12-3 or TRBV12-4 and TRBJ2-1, with D maybe TRBD2 (5 bases). The TCR originated in a man between 50 and 69 years old who received an inactivated influenza vaccine. The CDR3 coding sequence is TGTGCCAGCACCCTCCTCCCGGGTAGCGAGAATGAGCAGTTCTTC. Translating it yields CASTLLPGSENEQFF.